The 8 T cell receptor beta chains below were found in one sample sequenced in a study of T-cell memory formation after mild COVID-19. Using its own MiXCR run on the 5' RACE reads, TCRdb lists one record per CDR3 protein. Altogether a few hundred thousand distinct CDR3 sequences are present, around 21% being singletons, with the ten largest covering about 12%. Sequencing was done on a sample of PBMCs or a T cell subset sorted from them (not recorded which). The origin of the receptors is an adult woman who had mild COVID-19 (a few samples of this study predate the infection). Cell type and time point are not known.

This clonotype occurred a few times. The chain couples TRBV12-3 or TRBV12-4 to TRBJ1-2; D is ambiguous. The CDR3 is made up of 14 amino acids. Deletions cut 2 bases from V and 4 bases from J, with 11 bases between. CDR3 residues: CASSLTDSTYGYTF. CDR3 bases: TGTGCCAGCAGTTTAACAGACTCCACCTATGGCTACACCTTC.

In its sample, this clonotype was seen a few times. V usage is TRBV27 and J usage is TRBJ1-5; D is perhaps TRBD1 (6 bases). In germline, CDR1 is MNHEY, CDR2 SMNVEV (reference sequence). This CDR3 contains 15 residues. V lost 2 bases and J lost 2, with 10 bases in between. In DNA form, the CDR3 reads TGTGCCAGCAGTTTACTCAGGGGTGGCAATCAGCCCCAGCATTTT. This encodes CASSLLRGGNQPQHF.

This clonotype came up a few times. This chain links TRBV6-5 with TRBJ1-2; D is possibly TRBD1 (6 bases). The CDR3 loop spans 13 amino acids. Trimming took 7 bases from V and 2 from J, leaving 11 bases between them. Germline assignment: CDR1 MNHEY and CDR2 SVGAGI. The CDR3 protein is CASKRDTNYGYTF. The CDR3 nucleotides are TGTGCCAGCAAACGGGACACCAACTATGGCTACACCTTC.

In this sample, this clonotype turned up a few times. CDR3 sequence (DNA): TGCAGCGTTGTGGGGCAACAGGGGGCGCGTAATGGCTACACCTTC. Translation: CSVVGQQGARNGYTF. The gene calls are TRBV29-1 and TRBJ1-2; 9 bases are a match to TRBD1. V lost 4 bases to trimming and J lost 6 bases; unmatched junction nucleotides: 12. The V gene's germline CDR1 is SQVTM and CDR2 ANQGSEA. This CDR3 has 15 amino acids.

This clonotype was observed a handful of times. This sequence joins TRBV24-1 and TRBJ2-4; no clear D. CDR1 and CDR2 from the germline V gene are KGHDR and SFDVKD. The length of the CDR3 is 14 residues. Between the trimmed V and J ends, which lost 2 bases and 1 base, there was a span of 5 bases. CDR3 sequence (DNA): TGTGCCACCAGTGATTCGTCGGCCAAAAACATTCAGTACTTC. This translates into CATSDSSAKNIQYF.

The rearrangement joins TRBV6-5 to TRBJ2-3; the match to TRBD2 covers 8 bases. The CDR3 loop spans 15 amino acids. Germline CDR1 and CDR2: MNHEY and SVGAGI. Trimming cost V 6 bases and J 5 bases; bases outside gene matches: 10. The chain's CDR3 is CASRSSGSLRDTQYF. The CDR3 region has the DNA TGTGCCAGCAGAAGCAGCGGGAGTCTTAGAGATACGCAGTATTTT.

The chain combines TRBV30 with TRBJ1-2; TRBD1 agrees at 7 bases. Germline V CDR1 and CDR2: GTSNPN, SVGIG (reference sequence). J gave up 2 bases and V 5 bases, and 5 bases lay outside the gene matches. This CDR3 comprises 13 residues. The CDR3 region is CAWDRVRNYGYTF. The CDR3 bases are TGTGCCTGGGACAGGGTTAGGAACTATGGCTACACCTTC.

CDR3 loop: CASSLETSPDTQYF. The CDR3 region has the DNA TGTGCCAGCAGCTTAGAGACCTCGCCAGATACGCAGTATTTT. The chain employs TRBV11-3 and TRBJ2-3; D unresolved. Germline-derived CDR1 and CDR2 are SGHNT and YENEEA. CDR3 size: 14 residues. Trimming pared 0 bases from V and 4 bases from J, leaving 8 bases between.